Each of the 14 T cell receptor beta chains below was sequenced from the same sample in a study of blood T cell repertoires in COVID-19. Produced via immunoSEQ multiplex PCR; TCRdb's table is partial and in-frame only. Of under 450,000 clones in the sample, just over 90% were seen once. Sequenced material: PBMCs or T cells enriched from blood (not recorded which). The receptors shown here come from a woman in her 40s who had been exposed to COVID-19.

V and J are TRBV30 and TRBJ1-5, with 7 nucleotides matching TRBD1. V lost 2 bases and J lost 9; bases outside the gene matches: 7. CDR1 is GTSNPN, CDR2 SVGIG, per germline (reference sequence). This CDR3 region has 13 residues. The CDR3 protein is CAWSRDSGRPQHF. CDR3 in DNA: TGTGCCTGGAGTAGGGACAGCGGACGGCCCCAGCATTTT.

The chain uses TRBV2 and TRBJ1-5; the D gene is possibly TRBD1 (5 bases). The CDR3 is made up of 15 amino acids. The germline V gene encodes CDR1 SNHLY and CDR2 FYNNEI. The V and J ends lost 6 bases and 3 bases respectively, with 15 bases between them. The chain's CDR3 is CASRSLSGYNQPQHF. CDR3 bases: TGTGCCAGCAGGAGTTTATCAGGGTACAATCAGCCCCAGCATTTT.

V usage is TRBV7-9 and J usage is TRBJ1-2; the D gene is possibly TRBD1 (6 bases). V dropped 2 bases and J dropped 6 bases, with 13 bases sitting between them. CDR3 length equals 14 residues. Germline lookup yields CDR1 SEHNR and CDR2 FQNEAQ (reference sequence). The CDR3 is CASSLKAGVNGYTF. Written as DNA, the CDR3 is TGTGCCAGCAGCTTAAAGGCAGGGGTAAATGGCTACACCTTC.

This clone was seen many times. This chain connects TRBV10-3 to TRBJ2-4, with TRBD2 matching 11 bases. The CDR3 contains 18 residues. J gave up 4 bases and V 2 bases, and 10 bases lay outside the gene matches. The V gene's germline CDR1 is ENHRY and CDR2 SYGVKD. The CDR3: CAISEAKGLAERKNIQYF. The CDR3 nucleotides are TGTGCCATCAGTGAGGCCAAGGGACTAGCGGAGAGAAAAAACATTCAGTACTTC.

The chain joins TRBV11-2 to TRBJ2-7, with D possibly matching TRBD1 (6 bases). Germline V gene lookup returns CDR1 SGHAT and CDR2 FQNNGV. This CDR3 contains 13 residues. Trimming cost V 4 bases and J 1 base, with 8 bases left between them. The CDR3 spells CASSWDNSYEQYF. For the CDR3, the DNA is TGTGCCAGCAGCTGGGACAATTCCTACGAGCAGTACTTC.

V and J are TRBV2 and TRBJ1-5; 10 positions agree with TRBD1. J was trimmed by 7 bases and V by 6 bases; bases with no gene match: 9. The CDR3 is 15 amino acids. In germline, CDR1 is SNHLY, CDR2 FYNNEI. The CDR3 loop is CASRDGQGVYQPQHF. The CDR3 bases are TGTGCCAGCAGGGACGGACAGGGGGTATACCAGCCCCAGCATTTT.

The chain carries TRBV7-9 and TRBJ2-3; 8 positions agree with TRBD2. The CDR3 loop spans 14 amino acids. Looked up from germline, CDR1 is SEHNR and CDR2 is FQNEAQ (reference sequence). The V and J ends lost 2 bases and 6 bases, in that order; junction bases with no gene match: 4. The CDR3 region is CASSLTGGLDTQYF. The CDR3 DNA is TGTGCCAGCAGCTTAACGGGGGGGCTGGATACGCAGTATTTT.

Written as DNA, the CDR3 is TGTGCCAGCAGCCCTTTGGACGGGCAGGGGGCGAAATATGGCTATGGCTACACCTTC. It specifies CASSPLDGQGAKYGYGYTF. The chain recombines TRBV7-9 with TRBJ1-2, with 8 bases fitting TRBD1. CDR1 is SEHNR and CDR2 is FQNEAQ in the germline V gene (reference sequence). V lost 5 bases, J lost 4 bases, and 21 bases stayed unmatched. The CDR3 loop spans 19 amino acids.

This clone has a single count. The chain is built from TRBV30 and TRBJ1-4; no definite D call. V shed 3 bases and J shed 16 bases, with 15 bases lying between them. Per the germline V gene, CDR1 is GTSNPN and CDR2 is SVGIG (reference sequence). The CDR3 extends over 11 amino acids. CDR3 nucleotide sequence: TGTGCCTGGAGGGAAGACCAGGTTTCGTTTTTT. Encoded protein: CAWREDQVSFF.

The rearrangement links TRBV24-1 to TRBJ2-5, with D possibly TRBD1 on 6 matching bases. The V end was cut by 4 bases, the J end by 4 bases, with 12 bases between. Germline loops: CDR1 KGHDR, CDR2 SFDVKD. The CDR3 is made up of 14 amino acids. CDR3 DNA: TGTGCCACCAGTGACCCCAGGGGTGGAGAGACCCAGTACTTC. Its translation: CATSDPRGGETQYF.

This clone was detected once. The chain employs TRBV6-2 or TRBV6-3 and TRBJ2-1; 8 bases line up with TRBD2. This CDR3 has 15 residues. Germline V CDR1 and CDR2: MNHEY, SVGEGT. After removal of 6 bases from V and 2 bases from J, the junction contained 6 bases not matched to a gene. In nucleotides, the CDR3 is TGTGCCAGCAGCTATACCGGGAGGGCCTACAATGAGCAGTTCTTC. Residues: CASSYTGRAYNEQFF.

The chain employs TRBV19 and TRBJ1-1, with 11 nucleotides matching TRBD1. The CDR3 totals 15 residues. J gave up 5 bases and V 5 bases, and 7 bases lay outside the gene matches. Germline-derived CDR1 and CDR2 are LNHDA and SQIVND (reference sequence). CDR3 coding DNA: TGTGCCAGTAGTCCAGCCGGACAGGGGGCTACTGAAGCTTTCTTT. This encodes CASSPAGQGATEAFF.

The rearrangement joins TRBV6-5 to TRBJ1-3, with D perhaps matching TRBD1 (5 bases). This CDR3 contains 14 residues. Trimming took off 6 bases at V and 2 bases at J, with 11 bases between the two ends. The germline V gene has CDR1 MNHEY and CDR2 SVGAGI. The CDR3 coding sequence is TGTGCCAGCAGACGGCGGGGGGCTGGAAACACCATATATTTT. Translating gives CASRRRGAGNTIYF.

The CDR3 nucleotides read TGTGCCAGCAGTCAAATTACTAGCGGGGTGCCCATTGAGCAGTTCTTC. Translated, it gives CASSQITSGVPIEQFF. This rearrangement joins TRBV14 to TRBJ2-1; 10 bases fit TRBD2. This CDR3 comprises 16 residues. Germline-derived CDR1 and CDR2 are SGHDN and FVKESK. V lost 6 bases, J lost 9 bases, and 14 bases stayed unmatched.